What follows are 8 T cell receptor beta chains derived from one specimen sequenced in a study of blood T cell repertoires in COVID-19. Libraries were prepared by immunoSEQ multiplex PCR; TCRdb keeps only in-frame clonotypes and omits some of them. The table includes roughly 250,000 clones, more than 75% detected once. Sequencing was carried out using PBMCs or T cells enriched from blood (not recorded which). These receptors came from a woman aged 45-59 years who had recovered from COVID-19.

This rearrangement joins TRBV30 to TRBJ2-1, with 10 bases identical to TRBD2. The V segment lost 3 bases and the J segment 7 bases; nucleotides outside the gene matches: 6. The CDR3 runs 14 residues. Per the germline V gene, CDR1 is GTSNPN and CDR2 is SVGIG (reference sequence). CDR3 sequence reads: CAWSKGLAVNEQFF. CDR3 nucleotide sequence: TGTGCCTGGAGCAAAGGACTAGCGGTTAATGAGCAGTTCTTC.

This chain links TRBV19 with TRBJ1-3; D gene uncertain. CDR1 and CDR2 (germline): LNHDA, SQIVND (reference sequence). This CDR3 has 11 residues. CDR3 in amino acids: CATRAGGTIYF. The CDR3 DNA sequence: TGTGCGACGAGGGCAGGCGGCACCATATATTTT.

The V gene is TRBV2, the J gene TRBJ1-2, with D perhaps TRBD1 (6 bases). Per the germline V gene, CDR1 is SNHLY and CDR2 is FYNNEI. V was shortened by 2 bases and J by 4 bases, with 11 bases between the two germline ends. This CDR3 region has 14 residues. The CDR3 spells CASSETTGTYGYTF. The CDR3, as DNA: TGTGCCAGCAGTGAAACTACAGGGACCTATGGCTACACCTTC.

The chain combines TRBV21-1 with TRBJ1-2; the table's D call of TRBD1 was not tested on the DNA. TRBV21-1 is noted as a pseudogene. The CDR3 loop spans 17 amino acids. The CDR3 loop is CASSCLRTAADYYGYTF. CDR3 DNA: TGTGCCAGCAGCTGCCTCCGGACAGCCGCCGACTACTATGGCTACACCTTC.

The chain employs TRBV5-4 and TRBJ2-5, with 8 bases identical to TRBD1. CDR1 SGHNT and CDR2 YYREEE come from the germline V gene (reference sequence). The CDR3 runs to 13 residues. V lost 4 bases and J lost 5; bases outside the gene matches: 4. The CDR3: CASSAGGAETQYF. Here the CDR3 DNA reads TGTGCCAGCAGCGCAGGGGGCGCGGAGACCCAGTACTTC. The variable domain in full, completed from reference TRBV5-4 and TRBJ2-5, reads ETGVTQSPTHLIKTRGQQVTLRCSSQSGHNTVSWYQQALGQGPQFIFQYYREEENGRGNFPPRFSGLQFPNYSSELNVNALELDDSALYLCASSAGGAETQYFGPGTRLLVL.

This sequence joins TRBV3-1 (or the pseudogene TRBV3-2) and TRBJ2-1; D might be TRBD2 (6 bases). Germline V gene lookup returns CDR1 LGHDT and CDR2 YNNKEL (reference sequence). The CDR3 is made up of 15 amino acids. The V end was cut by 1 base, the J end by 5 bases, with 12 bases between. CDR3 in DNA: TGTGCCAGCAGCCAAGGTAGCGGCAATCACAATGAGCAGTTCTTC. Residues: CASSQGSGNHNEQFF.

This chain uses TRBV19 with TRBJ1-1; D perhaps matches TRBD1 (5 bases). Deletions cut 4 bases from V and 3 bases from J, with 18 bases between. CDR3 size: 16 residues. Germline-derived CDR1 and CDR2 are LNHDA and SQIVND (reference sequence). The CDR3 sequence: CASSKGRTSGDTEAFF. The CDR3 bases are TGTGCCAGTAGTAAGGGGAGGACTTCGGGGGACACTGAAGCTTTCTTT.

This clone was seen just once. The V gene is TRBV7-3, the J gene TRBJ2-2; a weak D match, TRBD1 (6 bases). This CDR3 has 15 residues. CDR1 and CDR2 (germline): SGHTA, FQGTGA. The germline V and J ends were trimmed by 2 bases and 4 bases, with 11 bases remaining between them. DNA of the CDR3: TGTGCCAGCAGCTTATCCTCCAGGGGCACCGGGGAGCTGTTTTTT. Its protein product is CASSLSSRGTGELFF.